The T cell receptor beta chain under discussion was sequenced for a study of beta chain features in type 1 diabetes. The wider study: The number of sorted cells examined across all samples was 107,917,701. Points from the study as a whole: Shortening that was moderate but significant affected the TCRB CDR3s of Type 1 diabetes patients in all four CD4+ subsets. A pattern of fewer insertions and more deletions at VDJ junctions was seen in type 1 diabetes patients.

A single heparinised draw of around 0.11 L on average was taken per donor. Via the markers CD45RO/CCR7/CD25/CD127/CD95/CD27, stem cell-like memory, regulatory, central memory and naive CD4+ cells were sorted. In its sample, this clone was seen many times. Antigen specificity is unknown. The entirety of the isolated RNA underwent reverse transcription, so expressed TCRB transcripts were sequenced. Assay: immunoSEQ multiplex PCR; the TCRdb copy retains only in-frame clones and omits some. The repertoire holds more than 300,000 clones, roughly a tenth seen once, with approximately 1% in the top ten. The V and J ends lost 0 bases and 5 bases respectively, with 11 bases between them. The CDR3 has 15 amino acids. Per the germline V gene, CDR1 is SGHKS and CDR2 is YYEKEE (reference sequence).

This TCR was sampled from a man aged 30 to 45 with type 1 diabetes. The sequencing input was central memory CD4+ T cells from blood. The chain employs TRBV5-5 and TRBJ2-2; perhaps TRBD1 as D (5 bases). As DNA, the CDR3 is TGTGCCAGCAGCTTGGTGCAGGGTTATACCGGGGAGCTGTTTTTT. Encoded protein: CASSLVQGYTGELFF.